Detailed here is one T cell receptor beta chain. The PCR was carried out with 60 Vbeta primers and 13 Jbeta primers. Clones were read by immunoSEQ multiplex PCR, and TCRdb kept only the in-frame ones, dropping some. The sample has tens of thousands of clones, around 70% seen once. This record comes from a study of cytomegalovirus exposure and HLA in healthy donors. V was pared by 2 bases and J by 10 bases, with 10 bases of the junction left unmatched. CDR1 is LGHNT, CDR2 FRNRAP, per germline. CDR3 length: 15 residues. Sequencing was done on a sample of PBMCs. The TCR originated in a woman aged 45-65 years in good health and CMV-seropositive. The chain employs TRBV12-5 and TRBJ2-1; 8 bases align to TRBD1. The CDR3 here is CASGLPRGPLVEQFF. As DNA, the CDR3 is TGTGCTAGTGGTTTGCCCAGGGGGCCATTGGTGGAGCAGTTCTTC.